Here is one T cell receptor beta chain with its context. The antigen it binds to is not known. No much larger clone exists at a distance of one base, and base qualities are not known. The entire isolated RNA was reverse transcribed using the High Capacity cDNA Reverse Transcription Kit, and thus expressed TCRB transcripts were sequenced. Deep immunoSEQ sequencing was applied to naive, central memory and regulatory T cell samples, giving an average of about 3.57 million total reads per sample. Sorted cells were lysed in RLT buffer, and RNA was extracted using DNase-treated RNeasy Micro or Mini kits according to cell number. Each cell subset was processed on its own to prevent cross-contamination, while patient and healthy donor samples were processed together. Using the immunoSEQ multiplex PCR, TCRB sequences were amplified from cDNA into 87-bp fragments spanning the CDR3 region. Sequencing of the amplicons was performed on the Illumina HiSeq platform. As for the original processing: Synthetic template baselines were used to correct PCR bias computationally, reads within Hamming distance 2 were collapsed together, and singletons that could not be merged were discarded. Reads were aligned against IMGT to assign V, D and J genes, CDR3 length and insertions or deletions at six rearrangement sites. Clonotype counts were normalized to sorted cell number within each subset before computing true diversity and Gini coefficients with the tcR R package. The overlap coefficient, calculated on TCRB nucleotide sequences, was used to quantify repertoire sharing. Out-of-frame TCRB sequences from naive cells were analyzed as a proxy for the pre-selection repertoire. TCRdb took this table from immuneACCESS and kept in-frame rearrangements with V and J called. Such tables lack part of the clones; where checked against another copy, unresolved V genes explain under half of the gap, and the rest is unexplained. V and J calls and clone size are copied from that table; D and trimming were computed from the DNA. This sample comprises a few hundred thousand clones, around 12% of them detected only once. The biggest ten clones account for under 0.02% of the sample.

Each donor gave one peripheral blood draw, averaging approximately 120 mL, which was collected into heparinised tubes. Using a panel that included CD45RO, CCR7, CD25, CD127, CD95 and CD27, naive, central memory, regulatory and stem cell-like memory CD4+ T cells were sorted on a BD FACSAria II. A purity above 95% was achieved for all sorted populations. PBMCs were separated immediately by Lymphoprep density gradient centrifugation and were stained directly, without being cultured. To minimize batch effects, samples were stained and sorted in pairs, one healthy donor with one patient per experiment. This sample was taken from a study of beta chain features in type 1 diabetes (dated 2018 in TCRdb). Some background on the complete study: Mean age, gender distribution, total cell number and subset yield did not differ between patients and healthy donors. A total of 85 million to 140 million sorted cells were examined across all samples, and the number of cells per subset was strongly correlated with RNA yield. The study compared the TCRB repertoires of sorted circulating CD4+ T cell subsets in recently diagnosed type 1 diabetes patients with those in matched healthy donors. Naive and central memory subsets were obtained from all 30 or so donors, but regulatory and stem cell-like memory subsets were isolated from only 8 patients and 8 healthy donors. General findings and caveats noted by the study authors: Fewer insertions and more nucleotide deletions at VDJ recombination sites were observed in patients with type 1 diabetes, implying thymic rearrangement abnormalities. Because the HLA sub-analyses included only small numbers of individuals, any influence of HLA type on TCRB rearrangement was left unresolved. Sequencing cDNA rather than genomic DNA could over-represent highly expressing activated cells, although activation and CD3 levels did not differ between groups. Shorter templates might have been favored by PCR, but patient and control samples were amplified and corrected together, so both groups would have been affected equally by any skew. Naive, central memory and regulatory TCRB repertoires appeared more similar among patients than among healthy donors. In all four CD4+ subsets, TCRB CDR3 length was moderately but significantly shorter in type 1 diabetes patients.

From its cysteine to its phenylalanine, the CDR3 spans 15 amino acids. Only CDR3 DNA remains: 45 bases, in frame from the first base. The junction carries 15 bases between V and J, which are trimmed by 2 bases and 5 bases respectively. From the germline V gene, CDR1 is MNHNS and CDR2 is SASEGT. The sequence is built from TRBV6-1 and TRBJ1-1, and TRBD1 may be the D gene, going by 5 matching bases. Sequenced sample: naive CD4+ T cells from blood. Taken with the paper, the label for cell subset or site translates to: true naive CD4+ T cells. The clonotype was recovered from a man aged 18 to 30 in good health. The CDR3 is CASSELGGRRTEAFF. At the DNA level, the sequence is TGTGCCAGCAGTGAATTGGGGGGTAGGCGGACTGAAGCTTTCTTT.